The table lists the clone carrying this T cell receptor beta chain with many counts. Researchers took RNA transcripts and amplified TCR beta CDR3 regions from them. An opening RT-PCR round employed HTBI primers and preceded a second-round multiplex PCR. TCRdb itself ran the multiplex PCR reads through MiXCR, one entry per CDR3 protein. The table lists some 150,000 distinct CDR3 sequences, around two fifths of them singletons. The sample originates from a study of Graves' ophthalmopathy and Graves' hyperthyroidism. This CDR3 comprises 13 residues. Germline lookup yields CDR1 KGHDR and CDR2 SFDVKD. The V gene lost 3 bases and the J gene lost 4 bases, with 8 bases spanning the gap.

The source of this sequence is a man between 25 and 39 years old with Graves' ophthalmopathy. What was sequenced was peripheral blood. This chain uses TRBV24-1 with TRBJ1-2, with D unclear. The CDR3: CATSDTAFYGYTF. For the CDR3, the DNA is TGTGCCACCAGTGATACAGCTTTCTATGGCTACACCTTC.